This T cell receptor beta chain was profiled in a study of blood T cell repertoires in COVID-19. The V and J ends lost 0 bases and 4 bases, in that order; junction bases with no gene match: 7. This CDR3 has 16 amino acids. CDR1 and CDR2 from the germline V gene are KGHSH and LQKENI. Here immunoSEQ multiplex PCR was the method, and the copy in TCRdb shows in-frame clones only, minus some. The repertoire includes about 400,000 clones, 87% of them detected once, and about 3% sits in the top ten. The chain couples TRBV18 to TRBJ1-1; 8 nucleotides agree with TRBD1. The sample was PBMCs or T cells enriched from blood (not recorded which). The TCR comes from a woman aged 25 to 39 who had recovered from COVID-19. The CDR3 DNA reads TGTGCCAGCTCACCACCGGGACAGGAACTTGGCACTGAAGCTTTCTTT. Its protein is CASSPPGQELGTEAFF.